The clone carrying this T cell receptor beta chain was detected only a few times. The data were taken from a study of T cells in Graves' hyperthyroidism and ophthalmopathy. TCR beta CDR3 sequences were amplified from RNA transcripts. TCR CDR3 underwent first-round RT-PCR with the HTBI primer set. TCRdb processed the multiplex PCR reads anew with MiXCR; each CDR3 protein has one entry. This sample yields a few hundred thousand distinct CDR3 sequences, of which more than 20% are seen a single time; about 73% belongs to the top ten. The specimen sequenced was blood. The receptor comes from a man in his fifties or sixties with Graves' hyperthyroidism.

The CDR3 protein is CASSLWGGGADTSDYNEQFF. The CDR3 nucleotides are TGTGCCAGCAGCTTATGGGGAGGGGGGGCCGACACTAGCGACTACAATGAGCAGTTCTTC. V is TRBV7-3 and J is TRBJ2-1, with a possible D match to TRBD2 (7 bases). In germline, CDR1 is SGHTA, CDR2 FQGTGA. This CDR3 has 20 residues. V lost 2 bases, J lost 3 bases, and 26 bases lay in between.